This note documents a single TCR beta chain sequence. The data belong to a study of T-cell reconstitution after alpha-beta-depleted transplantation in children. The CDR3 has 12 amino acids. Germline V CDR1 and CDR2: SGHVS, FNYEAQ. V shed 4 bases and J 9 bases; nucleotides not matched to a gene: 6. Library preparation (for TCRbeta) was performed with unique molecular identifiers. TCRdb re-called the PCR reads through MiXCR, storing one row per CDR3 protein. This repertoire shows roughly 400,000 distinct CDR3 sequences, 20% found once; its top ten account for over 3.5%. The material sequenced was PBMCs from the stem cell graft donor, taken from the stem cell graft. The chain carries TRBV7-6 and TRBJ2-7, with 7 bases that match TRBD2. The origin of this receptor is a human donor who donated a stem cell graft to a child with acute myeloid leukemia. The CDR3 is CASSSPSGRQYF. The CDR3 DNA follows: TGTGCCAGCAGCTCACCTAGCGGTAGGCAGTACTTC.